A single sample gave rise to the 2 T cell receptor beta chains below, sequenced in a study of technical replicates of blood from several donors. Sequencing used immunoSEQ multiplex PCR; TCRdb keeps in-frame clones, though not all of them. The sample contains 30,000 to 40,000 clones, more than 80% of which appear only once. What was sequenced was PBMCs. Every receptor here comes from a human donor in good health. Some clones in this sample may be carry-over from other donors' samples.

The chain couples TRBV5-4 to TRBJ2-7, with a tentative D call TRBD1 (6 bases). Looked up from germline, CDR1 is SGHNT and CDR2 is YYREEE (reference sequence). This CDR3 comprises 15 residues. The ends were cut back, 3 bases at V and 5 bases at J, with 18 bases in the middle. The chain's CDR3 is CASSSPPGPGDEQYF. The CDR3, as DNA: TGTGCCAGCAGCTCACCACCGGGCCCAGGGGACGAGCAGTACTTC. Filled out from reference TRBV5-4 and TRBJ2-7, the complete variable domain reads ETGVTQSPTHLIKTRGQQVTLRCSSQSGHNTVSWYQQALGQGPQFIFQYYREEENGRGNFPPRFSGLQFPNYSSELNVNALELDDSALYLCASSSPPGPGDEQYFGPGTRLTVT.

The CDR3 DNA reads TGTGCCAGCAGCGTCTCGCCCAGCTCCTACGAGCAGTACTTC. Translation: CASSVSPSSYEQYF. The chain recombines TRBV9 with TRBJ2-7; no firm D call. The CDR3 has 14 amino acids. V was shortened by 2 bases and J by 0 bases, with 9 bases between the two germline ends. The germline V gene encodes CDR1 SGDLS and CDR2 YYNGEE.